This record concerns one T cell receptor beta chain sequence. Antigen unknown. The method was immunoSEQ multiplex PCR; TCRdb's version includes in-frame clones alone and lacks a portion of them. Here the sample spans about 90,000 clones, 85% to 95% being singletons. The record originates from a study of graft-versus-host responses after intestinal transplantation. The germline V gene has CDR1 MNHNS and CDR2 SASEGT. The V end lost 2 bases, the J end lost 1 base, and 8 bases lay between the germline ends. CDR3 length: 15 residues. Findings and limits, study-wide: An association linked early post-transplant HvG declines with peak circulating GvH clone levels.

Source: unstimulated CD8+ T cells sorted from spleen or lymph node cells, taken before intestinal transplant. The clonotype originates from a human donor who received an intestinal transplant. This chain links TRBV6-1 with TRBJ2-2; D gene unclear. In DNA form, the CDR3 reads TGTGCCAGCAGTGAATATGAGATGAACACCGGGGAGCTGTTTTTT. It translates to CASSEYEMNTGELFF.